This T cell receptor beta chain comes out of a study of shared clonotypes between healthy human individuals (TCRdb year 2020). Context from the whole study: The cohort comprised two women and a few men aged 18 to 49 years. To increase sequencing depth and limit assay-specific biases, different laboratories used diverse techniques to prepare libraries and sequence TCR repertoires. Per donor, leukapheresis produced somewhere between about 0.94 and 8.9 billion PBMCs. Blood TCR repertoires of about 5 healthy adults were deeply sequenced to estimate repertoire size and the extent of clonotype sharing between individuals. The research as a whole found: Because the study included only a small number of donors, the genetic and exposure-history diversity represented was limited. Pairwise subsampling led to the expectation that sequencing depth would affect the degree of clonotype sharing among donors. Only blood was sampled, and tissue TCR repertoires likely differ from those in blood.

TCR CDR3 regions were amplified from genomic DNA by multiplex PCR using the deep immunoSEQ assay. Genomic DNA extracted from each cell subset was distributed evenly over all wells of several immunoSEQ 96-well plates, and each plate served as one replicate. For unsorted PBMC, each replicate PCR was loaded with about 300 ng genomic DNA, equivalent to about 33,000 T cell genomes. Ten immunoSEQ deep assay plates were used to sequence unsorted PBMC genomic DNA. Purified libraries were quantified with a Qubit 3.0 fluorometer, sized on a Bioanalyzer 2100, and re-quantified with the KAPA Library Quantification kit. Each immunoSEQ 96-well plate was sequenced on its own single-read 150-cycle Illumina NextSeq 550 flow cell. As for how the authors treated the data: The immunoSEQ output contained only junctional sequences without quality scores, so filtering could not match that applied to full-length reads. Sequences were annotated with PyIR, a Python wrapper for IgBLAST v1.9, and V/J genes and CDR3 were assigned using IMGT germline references. Reads were removed for weak V/J assignments (E-value above 1e-6), missing CDR3, stop codons, out-of-frame junctions, or ambiguous translated residues. V3J clonotypes were defined as sequences sharing the same inferred V gene, J gene, and CDR3 amino acid sequence. The percentage overlap between two repertoires was calculated by dividing the number of shared unique clonotypes by the size of the smaller repertoire. Richness of each repertoire was evaluated using RTK rarefaction, the Chao1 estimator, and Recon v2.1 estimates of unobserved clonotypes. TCRdb holds this immuneACCESS table with in-frame rearrangements only. Some clones are missing; in checked studies, unresolved V genes explain under half, and the rest has no known cause. V, J and clone size reflect that table, while D and trimming were determined from the DNA. This sample gives fewer than 550,000 clones in total; over 75% of them show up just once. About an eighth of the sample rests with the top ten.

About this clone: Its recognized antigen is unknown. The sample holds no much larger clone one base away, and base qualities are not on file.

The donors were healthy, HIV-negative adults with no recently reported acute infections or vaccinations. Only Caucasian adults living in Nashville, Tennessee, USA were represented among the donors. For unsorted samples, tens of millions of PBMCs were counted, and genomic DNA was extracted using the QIAamp DNA Blood Mini kit. Blood was obtained by leukapheresis, after which PBMCs were separated by Ficoll-Histopaque density gradient centrifugation and cryopreserved in liquid nitrogen vapor phase. V and J are truncated by 2 bases and 2 bases respectively, leaving an intervening sequence of 18 bases. Reading the germline V gene gives CDR1 KGHSH and CDR2 LQKENI. Reading from cysteine to phenylalanine, the CDR3 counts 17 amino acids. The only DNA kept is the CDR3, 51 bases in frame from the first base.

The V gene is TRBV18 and the J gene is TRBJ2-5, with a weak D call of TRBD2 (6 bases match). The sequence was collected from a woman in her forties in good health. Some clones in this sample may be carry-over from other donors' samples. The material sequenced was PBMCs. The sequenced DNA: TGTGCCAGCTCACCATTAGTAGCCGGGAGAAGGCAAGAGACCCAGTACTTC. Its protein is CASSPLVAGRRQETQYF. The CDR3 plus the reference TRBV18 and TRBJ2-5 genes for the other parts give the full variable domain: NAGVMQNPRHLVRRRGQEARLRCSPMKGHSHVYWYRQLPEEGLKFMVYLQKENIIDESGMPKERFSAEFPKEGPSILRIQQVVRGDSAAYFCASSPLVAGRRQETQYFGPGTRLLVL.